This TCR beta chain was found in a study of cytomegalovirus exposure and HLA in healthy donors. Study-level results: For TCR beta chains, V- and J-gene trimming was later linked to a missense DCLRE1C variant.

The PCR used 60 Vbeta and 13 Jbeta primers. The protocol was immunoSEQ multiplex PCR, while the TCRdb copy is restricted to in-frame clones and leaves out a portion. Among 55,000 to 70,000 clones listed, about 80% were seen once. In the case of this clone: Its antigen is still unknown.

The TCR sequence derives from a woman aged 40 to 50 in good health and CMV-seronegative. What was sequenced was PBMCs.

The CDR3 sequence: CASSQDGGGVGYTF. CDR3 nucleotides: TGCGCCAGCAGCCAAGATGGGGGAGGGGTTGGCTACACCTTC. This chain connects TRBV4-3 to TRBJ1-2; maybe TRBD1 (5 bases). CDR3 length equals 14 residues. Trimming stripped 0 bases from V and 7 bases from J, with 12 bases between. The germline V gene has CDR1 LGHNA and CDR2 YSLEER.